The 10 T cell receptor beta chains below all came from one sample that was sequenced in a study of blood T cell repertoires in COVID-19. Assay used: immunoSEQ multiplex PCR; TCRdb lists only in-frame clones, some missing. This table holds about 250,000 clones, around 89% found once. Input material: PBMCs or T cells enriched from blood (not recorded which). Receptors originate from a man aged 40-50 years who had recovered from COVID-19.

J is TRBJ1-5 and V is TRBV19; D is possibly TRBD1 (6 bases). CDR1 and CDR2 (germline): LNHDA, SQIVND (reference sequence). The CDR3 covers 15 residues. The V and J ends lost 0 bases and 5 bases respectively, with 11 bases between them. CDR3 sequence (DNA): TGTGCCAGTAGTATAGACCGGGACAAGTATCAGCCCCAGCATTTT. Translation: CASSIDRDKYQPQHF.

This clone was recorded once. The V call is TRBV18, the J call TRBJ1-1; TRBD1 might be the D (5 bases). Deletions cut 4 bases from V and 7 bases from J, with 13 bases between. The germline gives CDR1 KGHSH, CDR2 LQKENI. This CDR3 contains 13 residues. The CDR3 sequence is CASSLDSQVEAFF. DNA for the CDR3: TGTGCCAGCTCACTAGACAGCCAAGTTGAAGCTTTCTTT.

The chain carries TRBV3-1 (or the pseudogene TRBV3-2) and TRBJ2-3; TRBD2 matches 10 bases. This CDR3 contains 16 residues. V shed 1 base, J shed 4 bases, and the junction held 5 bases outside the gene matches. Germline lookup yields CDR1 LGHDT and CDR2 YNNKEL (reference sequence). CDR3 sequence: CASSQAGTSAADTQYF. Here the CDR3 DNA reads TGTGCCAGCAGCCAAGCGGGGACTAGCGCGGCAGATACGCAGTATTTT.

The J gene is TRBJ1-5, the V gene TRBV28; the match to TRBD1 covers 8 bases. The CDR3 has 16 amino acids. Trimming took 8 bases from V and 6 from J; bases not matched to a gene: 15. From germline, CDR1 is MDHEN and CDR2 SYDVKM. This CDR3 reads CASRPMGEGTGQPQHF. CDR3 coding DNA: TGTGCCAGCCGACCTATGGGCGAAGGGACAGGTCAGCCCCAGCATTTT.

The rearrangement uses TRBV28 and TRBJ2-7; D gene unclear. The germline CDR1 and CDR2 sequences are MDHEN and SYDVKM. Trimming removed 3 bases from V and 2 bases from J, with 8 bases in between. The CDR3 runs to 13 residues. The CDR3 loop is CASSFGLTYEQYF. As DNA, the CDR3 is TGTGCCAGCAGTTTTGGGCTAACCTACGAGCAGTACTTC.

The rearrangement uses TRBV9 and TRBJ2-1; 12 positions match TRBD2. J was trimmed by 4 bases and V by 0 bases; bases with no gene match: 2. Germline V gene sequence: CDR1 SGDLS, CDR2 YYNGEE. The CDR3 has 16 amino acids. CDR3 protein: CASSVETSGSYNEQFF. The CDR3 region has the DNA TGTGCCAGCAGCGTAGAGACTAGCGGGAGTTACAATGAGCAGTTCTTC.

The rearrangement links TRBV27 to TRBJ1-2; 7 positions agree with TRBD1. This CDR3 comprises 14 residues. V gave up 0 bases and J gave up 4 bases; unmatched junction bases: 2. Germline V CDR1 and CDR2: MNHEY, SMNVEV (reference sequence). The CDR3 here is CASSLSWDSYGYTF. In DNA form, the CDR3 reads TGTGCCAGCAGTTTATCCTGGGACAGCTATGGCTACACCTTC.

This clone was seen only once. This chain links TRBV7-9 with TRBJ2-7; possibly TRBD2 for D (5 bases). Trimming removed 5 bases from V and 3 bases from J, with 8 bases in between. Per germline, CDR1 SEHNR and CDR2 FQNEAQ (reference sequence). CDR3 length: 12 residues. This chain's CDR3 is CASSGRDYEQYF. The CDR3 region has the DNA TGTGCCAGCAGCGGACGGGACTACGAGCAGTACTTC.

The chain recombines TRBV20-1 with TRBJ1-2; 8 positions agree with TRBD1. This CDR3 has 16 residues. J lost 8 bases, V lost 3 bases, and 17 bases had no gene match. CDR1 and CDR2 (germline): DFQATT, SNEGSKA (reference sequence). CDR3 DNA: TGCAGTGCTAGTGGGACAGGAACGTTCACTATATCCGGCTACACCTTC. Amino acids: CSASGTGTFTISGYTF.

In its sample, this clone was seen once. The chain recombines TRBV10-3 with TRBJ2-7, with a tentative D call TRBD2 (6 bases). Germline V CDR1 and CDR2: ENHRY, SYGVKD. This CDR3 comprises 12 residues. The V end lost 6 bases, the J end lost 2 bases, and 8 bases lay between the germline ends. The CDR3 region has the DNA TGTGCCATCAGCGGGACTCCCTACGAGCAGTACTTC. Its translation is CAISGTPYEQYF.